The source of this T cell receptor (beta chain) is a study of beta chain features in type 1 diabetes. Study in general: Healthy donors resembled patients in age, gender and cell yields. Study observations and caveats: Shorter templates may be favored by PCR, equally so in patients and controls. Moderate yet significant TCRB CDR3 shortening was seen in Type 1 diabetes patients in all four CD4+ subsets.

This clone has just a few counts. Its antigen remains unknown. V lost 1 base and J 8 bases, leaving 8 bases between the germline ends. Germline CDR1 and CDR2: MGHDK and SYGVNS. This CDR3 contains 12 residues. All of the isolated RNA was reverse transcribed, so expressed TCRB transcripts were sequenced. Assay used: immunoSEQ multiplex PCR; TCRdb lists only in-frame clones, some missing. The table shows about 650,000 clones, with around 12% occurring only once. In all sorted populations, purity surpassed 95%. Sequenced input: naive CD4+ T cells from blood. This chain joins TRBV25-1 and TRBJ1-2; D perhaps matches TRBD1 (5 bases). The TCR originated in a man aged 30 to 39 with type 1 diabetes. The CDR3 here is CASSEWGDGYTF. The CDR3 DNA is TGTGCCAGCAGTGAATGGGGGGACGGCTACACCTTC.